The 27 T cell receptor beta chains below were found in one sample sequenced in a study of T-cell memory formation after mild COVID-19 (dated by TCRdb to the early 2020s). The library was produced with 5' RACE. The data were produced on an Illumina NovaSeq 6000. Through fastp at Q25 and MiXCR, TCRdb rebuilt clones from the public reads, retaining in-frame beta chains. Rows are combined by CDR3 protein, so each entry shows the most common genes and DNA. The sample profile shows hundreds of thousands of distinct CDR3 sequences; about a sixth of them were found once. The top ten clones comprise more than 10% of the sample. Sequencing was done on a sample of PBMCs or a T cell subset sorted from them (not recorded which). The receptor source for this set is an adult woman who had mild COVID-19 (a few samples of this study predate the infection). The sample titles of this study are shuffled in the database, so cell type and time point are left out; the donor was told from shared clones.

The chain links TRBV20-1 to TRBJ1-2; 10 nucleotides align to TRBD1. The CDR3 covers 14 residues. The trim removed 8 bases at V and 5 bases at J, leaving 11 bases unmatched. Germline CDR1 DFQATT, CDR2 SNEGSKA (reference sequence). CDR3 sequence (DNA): TGCAGTCCACAACCGGGACAGGGGTATTATGGCTACACCTTC. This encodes CSPQPGQGYYGYTF.

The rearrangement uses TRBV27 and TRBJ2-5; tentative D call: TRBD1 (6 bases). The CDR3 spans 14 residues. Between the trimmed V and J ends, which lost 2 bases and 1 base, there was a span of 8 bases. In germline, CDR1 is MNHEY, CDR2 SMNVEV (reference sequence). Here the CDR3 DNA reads TGTGCCAGCAGTTTAGGGACACCCCAAGAGACCCAGTACTTC. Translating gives CASSLGTPQETQYF.

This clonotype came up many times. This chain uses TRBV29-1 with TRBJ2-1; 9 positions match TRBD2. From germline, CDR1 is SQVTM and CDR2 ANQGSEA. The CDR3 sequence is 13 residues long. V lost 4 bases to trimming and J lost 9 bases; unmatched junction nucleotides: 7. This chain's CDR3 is CSVVGSGRGEQFF. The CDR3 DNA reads TGCAGCGTTGTGGGTAGCGGGAGAGGTGAGCAGTTCTTC.

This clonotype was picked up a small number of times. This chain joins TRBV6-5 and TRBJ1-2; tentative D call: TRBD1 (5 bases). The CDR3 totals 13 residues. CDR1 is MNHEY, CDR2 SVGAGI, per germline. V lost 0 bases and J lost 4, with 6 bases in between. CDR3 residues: CASSYSGTYGYTF. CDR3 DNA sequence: TGTGCCAGCAGTTACTCAGGGACCTATGGCTACACCTTC.

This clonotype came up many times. CDR3 in amino acids: CASRDTSAFGDTQYF. The CDR3 DNA reads TGTGCCAGCAGGGATACTAGCGCCTTTGGGGATACGCAGTATTTT. The genes are TRBV6-1 and TRBJ2-3; the match to TRBD2 covers 7 bases. The length of the CDR3 is 15 residues. The V gene's germline CDR1 is MNHNS and CDR2 SASEGT. With V trimmed by 6 bases and J by 6 bases, 12 bases remained unmatched.

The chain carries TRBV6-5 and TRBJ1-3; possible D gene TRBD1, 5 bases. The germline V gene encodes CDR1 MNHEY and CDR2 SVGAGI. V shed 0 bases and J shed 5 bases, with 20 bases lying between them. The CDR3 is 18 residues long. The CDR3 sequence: CASSYSGTASSGRNTIYF. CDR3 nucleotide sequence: TGTGCCAGCAGTTACTCGGGGACGGCCTCCTCTGGTCGAAACACCATATATTTT.

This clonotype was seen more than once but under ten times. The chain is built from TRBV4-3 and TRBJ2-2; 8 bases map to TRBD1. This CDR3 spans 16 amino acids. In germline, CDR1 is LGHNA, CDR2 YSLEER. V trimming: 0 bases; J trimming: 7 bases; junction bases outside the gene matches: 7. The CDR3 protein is CASSQDPQGAGGELFF. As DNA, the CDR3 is TGCGCCAGCAGCCAAGACCCCCAGGGGGCAGGCGGGGAGCTGTTTTTT.

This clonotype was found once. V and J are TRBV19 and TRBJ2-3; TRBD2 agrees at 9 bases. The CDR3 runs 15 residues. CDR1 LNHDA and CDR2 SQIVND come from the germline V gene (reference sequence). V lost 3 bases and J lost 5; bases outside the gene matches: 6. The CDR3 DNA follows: TGTGCCAGTAGTATGCGGCTAGCGGGACAAGATACGCAGTATTTT. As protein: CASSMRLAGQDTQYF.

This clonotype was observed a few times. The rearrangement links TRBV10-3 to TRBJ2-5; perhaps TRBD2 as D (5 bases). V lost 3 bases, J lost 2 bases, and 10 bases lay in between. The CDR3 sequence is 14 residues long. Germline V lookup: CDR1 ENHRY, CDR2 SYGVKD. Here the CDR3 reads CAISEGGGQETQYF. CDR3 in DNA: TGTGCCATCAGTGAAGGTGGAGGTCAAGAGACCCAGTACTTC.

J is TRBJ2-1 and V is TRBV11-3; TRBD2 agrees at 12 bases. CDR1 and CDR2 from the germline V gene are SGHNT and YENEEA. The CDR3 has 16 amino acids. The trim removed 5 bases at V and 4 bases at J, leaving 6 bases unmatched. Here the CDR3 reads CASSPRTSGTYNEQFF. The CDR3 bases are TGTGCCAGCAGCCCCCGGACTAGCGGGACATACAATGAGCAGTTCTTC.

In nucleotides, the CDR3 is TGTGCCAGCAGCTTAGCAGGACTAGCCGGGGTAAACACAGATACGCAGTATTTT. It is translated as CASSLAGLAGVNTDTQYF. The rearrangement uses TRBV7-9 and TRBJ2-3, with 8 bases lining up with TRBD2. Unmatched junction bases numbered 10, after V lost 0 bases and J lost 2 bases. The CDR3 has 18 amino acids. Germline CDR1 reads SEHNR; CDR2 reads FQNEAQ (reference sequence). The complete variable domain, with remaining parts taken from reference TRBV7-9 and TRBJ2-3, reads DTGVSQNPRHKITKRGQNVTFRCDPISEHNRLYWYRQTLGQGPEFLTYFQNEAQLEKSRLLSDRFSAERPKGSFSTLEIQRTEQGDSAMYLCASSLAGLAGVNTDTQYFGPGTRLTVL.

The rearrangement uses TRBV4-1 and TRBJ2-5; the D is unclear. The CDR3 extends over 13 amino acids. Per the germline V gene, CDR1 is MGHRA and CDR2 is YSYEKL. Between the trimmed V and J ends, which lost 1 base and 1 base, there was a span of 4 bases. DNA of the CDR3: TGCGCCAGCAGCCAAGGTATCCAAGAGACCCAGTACTTC. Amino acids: CASSQGIQETQYF.

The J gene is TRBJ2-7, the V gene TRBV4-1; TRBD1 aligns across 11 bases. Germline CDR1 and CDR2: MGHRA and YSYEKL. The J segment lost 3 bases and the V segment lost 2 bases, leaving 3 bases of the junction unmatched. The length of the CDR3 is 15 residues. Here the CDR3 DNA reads TGCGCCAGCAGCCAACCGGGACAGGGGGTCTACGAGCAGTACTTC. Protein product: CASSQPGQGVYEQYF.

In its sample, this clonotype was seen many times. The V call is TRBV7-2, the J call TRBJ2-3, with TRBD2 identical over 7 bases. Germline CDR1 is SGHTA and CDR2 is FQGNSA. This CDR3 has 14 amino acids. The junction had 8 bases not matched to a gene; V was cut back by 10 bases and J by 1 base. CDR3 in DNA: TGTGCCACCACAGAGGCGGGGGGCACAGATACGCAGTATTTT. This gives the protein CATTEAGGTDTQYF. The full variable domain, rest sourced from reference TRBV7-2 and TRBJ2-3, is GAGVSQSPSNKVTEKGKDVELRCDPISGHTALYWYRQSLGQGLEFLIYFQGNSAPDKSGLPSDRFSAERTGGSVSTLTIQRTQQEDSAVYLCATTEAGGTDTQYFGPGTRLTVL.

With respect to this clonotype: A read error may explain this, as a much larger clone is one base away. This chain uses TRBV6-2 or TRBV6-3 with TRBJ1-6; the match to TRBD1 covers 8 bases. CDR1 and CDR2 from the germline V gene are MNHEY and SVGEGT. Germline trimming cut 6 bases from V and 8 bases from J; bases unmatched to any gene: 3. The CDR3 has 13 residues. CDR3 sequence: CASSGQGYSPLHF. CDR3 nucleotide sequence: TGTGCCAGCAGCGGACAGGGCTATTCACCCCTCCACTTT.

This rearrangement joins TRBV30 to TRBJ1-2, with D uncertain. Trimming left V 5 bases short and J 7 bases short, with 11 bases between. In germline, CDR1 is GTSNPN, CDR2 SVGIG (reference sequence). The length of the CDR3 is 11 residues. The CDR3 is CAWWTGLGYTF. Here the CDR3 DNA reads TGTGCCTGGTGGACCGGTCTTGGCTACACCTTC. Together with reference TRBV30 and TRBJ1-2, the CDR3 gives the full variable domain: SQTIHQWPATLVQPVGSPLSLECTVEGTSNPNLYWYRQAAGRGLQLLFYSVGIGQISSEVPQNLSASRPQDRQFILSSKKLLLSDSGFYLCAWWTGLGYTFGSGTRLTVV.

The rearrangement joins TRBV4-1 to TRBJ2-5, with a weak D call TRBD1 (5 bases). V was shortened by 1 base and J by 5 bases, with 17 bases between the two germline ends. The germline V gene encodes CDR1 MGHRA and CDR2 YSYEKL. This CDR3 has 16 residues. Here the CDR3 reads CASSQARDRPLETQYF. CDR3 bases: TGCGCCAGCAGCCAAGCGCGCGACAGACCTTTGGAGACCCAGTACTTC.

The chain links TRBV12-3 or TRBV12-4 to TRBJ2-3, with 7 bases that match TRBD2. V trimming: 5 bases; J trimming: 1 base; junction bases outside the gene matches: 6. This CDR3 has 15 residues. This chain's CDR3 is CASSPMGRGTDTQYF. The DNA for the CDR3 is TGTGCCAGCAGTCCTATGGGGAGGGGCACAGATACGCAGTATTTT.

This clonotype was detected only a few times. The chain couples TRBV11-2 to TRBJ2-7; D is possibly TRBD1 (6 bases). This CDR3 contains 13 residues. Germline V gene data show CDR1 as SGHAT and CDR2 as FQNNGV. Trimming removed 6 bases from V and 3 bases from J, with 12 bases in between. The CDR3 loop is CASRQGQGYEQYF. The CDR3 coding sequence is TGTGCCAGCAGGCAGGGACAAGGCTACGAGCAGTACTTC.

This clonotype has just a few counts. The CDR3 nucleotides are TGTGCCAGCAGTAAAACCGGGAGTGGGGATTCACCCCTCCACTTT. This translates into CASSKTGSGDSPLHF. The chain uses TRBV6-1 and TRBJ1-6; D is unresolved. Germline V gene data show CDR1 as MNHNS and CDR2 as SASEGT. The CDR3 is 15 residues long. V gave up 5 bases and J gave up 8 bases, with 16 bases separating them.

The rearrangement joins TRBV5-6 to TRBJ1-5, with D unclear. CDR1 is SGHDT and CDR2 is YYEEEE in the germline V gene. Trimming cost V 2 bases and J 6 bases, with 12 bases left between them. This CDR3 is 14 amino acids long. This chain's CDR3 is CASSFSGVGQPQHF. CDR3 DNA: TGTGCCAGCAGCTTCAGTGGGGTTGGTCAGCCCCAGCATTTT.

CDR3 in amino acids: CASSLDGVTDTQYF. In nucleotides, the CDR3 is TGCGCCAGCAGCTTGGATGGCGTTACAGATACGCAGTATTTT. This chain connects TRBV5-1 to TRBJ2-3, with D uncertain. Between the trimmed V and J ends, which lost 0 bases and 3 bases, there was a span of 8 bases. CDR1 is SGHRS and CDR2 is YFSETQ in the germline V gene. The CDR3 totals 14 residues. Combining the CDR3 with reference TRBV5-1 and TRBJ2-3 gives the whole variable domain KAGVTQTPRYLIKTRGQQVTLSCSPISGHRSVSWYQQTPGQGLQFLFEYFSETQRNKGNFPGRFSGRQFSNSRSEMNVSTLELGDSALYLCASSLDGVTDTQYFGPGTRLTVL.

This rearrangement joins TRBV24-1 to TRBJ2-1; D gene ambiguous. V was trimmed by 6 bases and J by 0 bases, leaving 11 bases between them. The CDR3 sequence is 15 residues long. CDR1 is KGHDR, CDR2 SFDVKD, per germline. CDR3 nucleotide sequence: TGTGCCACCAGTAGAGGTACCTCCTCCTACAATGAGCAGTTCTTC. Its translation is CATSRGTSSYNEQFF.

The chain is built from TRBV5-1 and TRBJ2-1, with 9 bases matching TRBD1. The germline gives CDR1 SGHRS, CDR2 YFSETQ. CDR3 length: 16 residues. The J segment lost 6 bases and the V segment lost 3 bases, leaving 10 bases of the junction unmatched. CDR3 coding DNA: TGCGCCAGCAGCTCACGCTTGACAGGGGGACTCAATGAGCAGTTCTTC. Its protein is CASSSRLTGGLNEQFF.

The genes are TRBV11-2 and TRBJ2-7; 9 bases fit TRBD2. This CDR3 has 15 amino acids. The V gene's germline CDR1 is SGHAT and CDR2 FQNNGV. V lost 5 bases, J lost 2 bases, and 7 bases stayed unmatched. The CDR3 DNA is TGTGCCAGCAGCCAGGGGACTAGCCGCACCTACGAGCAGTACTTC. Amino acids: CASSQGTSRTYEQYF.

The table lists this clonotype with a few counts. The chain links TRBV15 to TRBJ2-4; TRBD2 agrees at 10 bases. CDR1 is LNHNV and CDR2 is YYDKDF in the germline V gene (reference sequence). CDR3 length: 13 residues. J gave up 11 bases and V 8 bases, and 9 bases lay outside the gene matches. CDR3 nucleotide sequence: TGTGCCACCGGTACTAGCGGGATAGTTGTTCAGTACTTC. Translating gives CATGTSGIVVQYF.

The CDR3 protein is CASSPWLANYGYTF. The CDR3 coding sequence is TGTGCCAGCAGCCCTTGGCTCGCTAACTATGGCTACACCTTC. V is TRBV7-6 and J is TRBJ1-2; D is unresolved. Between the trimmed V and J ends, which lost 5 bases and 0 bases, there was a span of 10 bases. Germline V gene lookup returns CDR1 SGHVS and CDR2 FNYEAQ. CDR3 size: 14 residues.